The 23 T cell receptor beta chains below all came from one sample that was sequenced in a study of blood T cell repertoires in COVID-19. Profiled with immunoSEQ multiplex PCR; TCRdb holds only in-frame clones, not every one. The table records more than 200,000 clones, under 85% of them present only once. Source material: peripheral blood. These receptors originate from a woman aged 40 to 49 with active or convalescent COVID-19.

The sample holds a few counts of this clone. The chain links TRBV27 to TRBJ1-1; D is perhaps TRBD1 (5 bases). This CDR3 spans 15 amino acids. Trimming took off 2 bases at V and 4 bases at J, with 14 bases between the two ends. Germline lookup yields CDR1 MNHEY and CDR2 SMNVEV (reference sequence). The CDR3 sequence is CASSLSYRYGTEAFF. In DNA form, the CDR3 reads TGTGCCAGCAGTTTAAGCTACAGGTACGGCACTGAAGCTTTCTTT.

The chain uses TRBV11-2 and TRBJ2-7; unclear D gene. This CDR3 comprises 14 residues. Trimming pared 2 bases from V and 5 bases from J, leaving 13 bases between. Per the germline V gene, CDR1 is SGHAT and CDR2 is FQNNGV. In nucleotides, the CDR3 is TGTGCCAGCAGCTTAATTCACCTGGGCCACGAGCAGTACTTC. Its translation is CASSLIHLGHEQYF.

V is TRBV25-1 and J is TRBJ1-4; 8 positions match TRBD1. Germline CDR1 reads MGHDK; CDR2 reads SYGVNS. The CDR3 has 13 amino acids. After removal of 6 bases from V and 7 bases from J, the junction contained 4 bases not matched to a gene. Here the CDR3 DNA reads TGTGCCAGCAGCAGGGGGCGCCCTGAAAAACTGTTTTTT. The encoded protein is CASSRGRPEKLFF.

The gene calls are TRBV19 and TRBJ1-2, with TRBD1 identical over 8 bases. Germline values: CDR1 LNHDA, CDR2 SQIVND (reference sequence). The CDR3 spans 15 residues. After removal of 1 base from V and 8 bases from J, the junction contained 9 bases not matched to a gene. DNA of the CDR3: TGTGCCAGTAGTATAGGCCTGGACAGGGTGTCGGGCTACACCTTC. It codes for CASSIGLDRVSGYTF. The complete variable domain, with remaining parts taken from reference TRBV19 and TRBJ1-2, reads DGGITQSPKYLFRKEGQNVTLSCEQNLNHDAMYWYRQDPGQGLRLIYYSQIVNDFQKGDIAEGYSVSREKKESFPLTVTSAQKNPTAFYLCASSIGLDRVSGYTFGSGTRLTVV.

The chain recombines TRBV5-4 with TRBJ1-4; D is possibly TRBD1 (6 bases). Trimming removed 4 bases at V and 8 bases at J, with 24 bases between. This CDR3 has 17 amino acids. CDR1 and CDR2 from the germline V gene are SGHNT and YYREEE (reference sequence). The DNA of the CDR3 is TGTGCCAGCAGCCACGGGAATATGGACAGAGGTTTGGAAAAACTGTTTTTT. This codes for CASSHGNMDRGLEKLFF.

The chain links TRBV18 to TRBJ2-7, with D perhaps TRBD1 (6 bases). The germline V gene encodes CDR1 KGHSH and CDR2 LQKENI. V shed 1 base and J shed 2 bases, with 12 bases lying between them. The CDR3 runs to 15 residues. For the CDR3, the DNA is TGTGCCAGCTCACCACGAAGCCGGACAGCCTACGAGCAGTACTTC. Protein product: CASSPRSRTAYEQYF.

CDR3 nucleotides: TGCGCCAGCAGCTTTCAGGGCGGGGGGGCCGGAGATACGCAGTATTTT. Encoded protein: CASSFQGGGAGDTQYF. The rearrangement uses TRBV5-1 and TRBJ2-3; 9 nucleotides line up with TRBD2. V was clipped by 2 bases and J by 5 bases; unmatched bases: 9. Germline CDR1 SGHRS, CDR2 YFSETQ. The CDR3 is 16 amino acids.

The V gene is TRBV5-4, the J gene TRBJ2-7; no reliable D call. The CDR3 covers 13 residues. V was trimmed by 3 bases and J by 4 bases, leaving 11 bases between them. Germline values: CDR1 SGHNT, CDR2 YYREEE (reference sequence). CDR3 nucleotides: TGTGCCAGCAGCTCCGATCAGTCATACGAGCAGTACTTC. Encoded protein: CASSSDQSYEQYF.

The chain has TRBV11-2 and TRBJ1-4, with D unclear. The CDR3 has 14 residues. Trimming pared 5 bases from V and 2 bases from J, leaving 9 bases between. Germline CDR1 reads SGHAT; CDR2 reads FQNNGV. The CDR3 DNA is TGTGCCAGCAGCGAGGGCGCGACTAATGAAAAACTGTTTTTT. Translation: CASSEGATNEKLFF.

V and J are TRBV19 and TRBJ1-5; 9 bases fit TRBD1. CDR3 length: 16 amino acids. J gave up 6 bases and V 4 bases, and 10 bases lay outside the gene matches. The germline gives CDR1 LNHDA, CDR2 SQIVND (reference sequence). Here the CDR3 reads CASSTHKQGAGQPQHF. For the CDR3, the DNA is TGTGCCAGTAGTACTCATAAACAGGGGGCGGGTCAGCCCCAGCATTTT.

The rearrangement joins TRBV7-9 to TRBJ1-2, with 8 bases matching TRBD1. The germline gives CDR1 SEHNR, CDR2 FQNEAQ (reference sequence). This CDR3 spans 14 amino acids. Germline trimming cut 5 bases from V and 8 bases from J; bases unmatched to any gene: 10. DNA for the CDR3: TGTGCCAGCAGCACCGGGTCAGGGGGCAAGGGCTACACCTTC. As protein: CASSTGSGGKGYTF.

The CDR3 loop is CASSGGTGVYNEQFF. The DNA of the CDR3 is TGTGCCAGCAGCGGTGGGACAGGTGTTTACAATGAGCAGTTCTTC. V and J are TRBV5-4 and TRBJ2-1; 8 bases are a match to TRBD1. Per germline, CDR1 SGHNT and CDR2 YYREEE (reference sequence). There are 15 residues in the CDR3. With 4 bases clipped from V and 4 bases from J, the junction kept 7 bases outside the gene matches.

The chain couples TRBV5-1 to TRBJ1-1; possible D gene TRBD1, 5 bases. V lost 3 bases, J lost 4 bases, and 13 bases lay in between. From germline, CDR1 is SGHRS and CDR2 YFSETQ. The CDR3 length is 14 residues. Here the CDR3 reads CASSSTVSGTEAFF. The DNA of the CDR3 is TGCGCCAGCAGCTCGACAGTTTCGGGCACTGAAGCTTTCTTT.

The table lists this clone with many counts. The chain carries TRBV5-4 and TRBJ2-1, with TRBD1 as a possible D gene (6 bases). The CDR3 extends over 13 amino acids. V lost 6 bases to trimming and J lost 8 bases, with 15 bases between them. The germline V gene has CDR1 SGHNT and CDR2 YYREEE (reference sequence). The chain's CDR3 is CASNLGGRDEQFF. CDR3 DNA sequence: TGTGCCAGCAATTTAGGGGGAAGGGATGAGCAGTTCTTC.

CDR3 protein: CASSPQTGGQTQYF. CDR3 bases: TGTGCCAGTAGTCCTCAAACAGGGGGCCAGACCCAGTACTTC. The gene calls are TRBV19 and TRBJ2-5, with 9 bases matching TRBD1. Germline values: CDR1 LNHDA, CDR2 SQIVND (reference sequence). Losses at the gene ends were 5 bases for V and 6 bases for J; bases not matched to a gene: 7. The CDR3 sequence is 14 residues long. Based on the CDR3 plus reference TRBV19 and TRBJ2-5, the full variable domain is DGGITQSPKYLFRKEGQNVTLSCEQNLNHDAMYWYRQDPGQGLRLIYYSQIVNDFQKGDIAEGYSVSREKKESFPLTVTSAQKNPTAFYLCASSPQTGGQTQYFGPGTRLLVL.

The chain employs TRBV27 and TRBJ1-1; 10 bases map to TRBD1. The CDR3 consists of 13 residues. Germline CDR1 reads MNHEY; CDR2 reads SMNVEV (reference sequence). V lost 6 bases and J lost 9; bases outside the gene matches: 7. CDR3 sequence reads: CASRPPGQGQAFF. The CDR3 nucleotides read TGTGCCAGCAGACCTCCGGGACAGGGGCAAGCTTTCTTT.

The chain couples TRBV6-6 to TRBJ1-5; 9 bases match TRBD1. The CDR3 has 15 amino acids. The germline CDR1 and CDR2 sequences are MNHNY and SVGAGI (reference sequence). Unmatched junction bases numbered 8, after V lost 6 bases and J lost 5 bases. In DNA form, the CDR3 reads TGTGCCAGCAGCCCGGGACAGGGAGTATATCAGCCCCAGCATTTT. Its protein is CASSPGQGVYQPQHF.

CDR3 sequence: CASSPVRGSGNTIYF. The CDR3 nucleotides read TGTGCCAGCAGCCCGGTCCGGGGCTCTGGAAACACCATATATTTT. V is TRBV3-1 (or the pseudogene TRBV3-2) and J is TRBJ1-3; D is ambiguous. The V gene lost 4 bases and the J gene lost 0 bases, with 10 bases spanning the gap. This CDR3 is built from 15 residues. Germline V gene lookup returns CDR1 LGHDT and CDR2 YNNKEL (reference sequence).

This clone was detected only a few times. The rearrangement joins TRBV14 to TRBJ2-1; D unclear. CDR1 and CDR2 (germline): SGHDN, FVKESK. V shed 4 bases and J shed 3 bases, with 4 bases lying between them. This CDR3 contains 12 residues. CDR3 residues: CASSPYYNEQFF. The CDR3 DNA reads TGTGCCAGCAGCCCGTACTACAATGAGCAGTTCTTC.

The chain links TRBV5-1 to TRBJ2-5; D perhaps matches TRBD2 (6 bases). Germline assignment: CDR1 SGHRS and CDR2 YFSETQ. Trimming removed 4 bases at V and 4 bases at J, with 14 bases between. The CDR3 contains 14 residues. In DNA, the CDR3 is TGCGCCAGCAGCAGGGAGGCAGGGCGAGAGACCCAGTACTTC. It yields the protein CASSREAGRETQYF.

A note on this clone: This could be a read error, since a much larger clone is one nucleotide away. This sequence joins TRBV7-9 and TRBJ1-1; D gene uncertain. The germline CDR1 and CDR2 sequences are SEHNR and FQNEAQ (reference sequence). CDR3 length: 12 amino acids. The V end was cut by 2 bases, the J end by 3 bases, with 4 bases between. The CDR3, as DNA: TGTGCCAGCAGCTTATTAGACACTGAAGCTTTCTTT. This gives the protein CASSLLDTEAFF.

This chain uses TRBV28 with TRBJ1-4; D possibly corresponds to TRBD1 (5 bases). Trimming shortened V by 8 bases and J by 7 bases, and 14 bases separated the two germline ends. This CDR3 has 13 residues. Germline V gene data show CDR1 as MDHEN and CDR2 as SYDVKM. CDR3 in DNA: TGTGCCAGCGGAGGAAGGGGAGGTGAAAAACTGTTTTTT. Translating gives CASGGRGGEKLFF.

The rearrangement links TRBV11-3 to TRBJ2-2; possibly TRBD2 for D (7 bases). V dropped 5 bases and J dropped 1 base, with 17 bases sitting between them. CDR1 is SGHNT, CDR2 YENEEA, per germline. The CDR3 is 17 amino acids. CDR3 coding DNA: TGTGCCAGCAGCCCGGGGAGGGGGAGAGGGAACACCGGGGAGCTGTTTTTT. As protein: CASSPGRGRGNTGELFF.